This TCR beta chain was captured by sequencing in a study of T cells in Graves' hyperthyroidism and ophthalmopathy. TCR beta CDR3 sequences were amplified from RNA transcripts. First-round RT-PCR with HTBI primers amplified the TCR CDR3 region. One entry per CDR3 protein results from TCRdb running MiXCR on the multiplex PCR reads. The sample holds 700,000 or so distinct CDR3 sequences, around 15% seen once. Patients having uncontrolled infection, another autoimmune disease, pregnancy or lactation were not included. The CDR3 has 16 amino acids. Germline values: CDR1 MNHNS, CDR2 SASEGT. Trimming at V came to 6 bases and at J to 4 bases, leaving 11 bases not matched to a gene. The sample holds many counts of this clonotype.

The clonotype was recovered from a man aged 18 to 29 with Graves' hyperthyroidism. The chain couples TRBV6-1 to TRBJ1-1, with TRBD1 matching over 10 bases. The sample taken for sequencing was blood. The CDR3 region has the DNA TGTGCCAGCAGCAGGAGACAGGGGGCGCGTGGCACTGAAGCTTTCTTT. It is translated as CASSRRQGARGTEAFF.